The 8 T cell receptor beta chains given below trace back to one sample, sequenced in a study of cytomegalovirus exposure and HLA in healthy donors. The PCR made use of 60 Vbeta and 13 Jbeta primers. Data came from immunoSEQ multiplex PCR; TCRdb stores just in-frame clones and leaves some out. The table lists around 100,000 clones, with 0.59% in the top ten. The sample comprised PBMCs. The receptor source for this set is a middle-aged man in good health and CMV-seronegative.

J is TRBJ1-2 and V is TRBV5-8, with 9 bases matching TRBD1. The V and J ends lost 4 bases and 5 bases, in that order; junction bases with no gene match: 9. The CDR3 is 15 amino acids. The germline V gene has CDR1 SGHTS and CDR2 YDEGEE. CDR3 in DNA: TGTGCCAGCAGCGAACCCGGGACAGGGATGTATGGCTACACCTTC. It specifies CASSEPGTGMYGYTF.

The chain recombines TRBV5-1 with TRBJ2-1; 10 bases agree with TRBD2. With V trimmed by 0 bases and J by 8 bases, 8 bases remained unmatched. CDR1 is SGHRS, CDR2 YFSETQ, per germline. CDR3 length: 16 amino acids. The CDR3 sequence: CASSLAGSGGAHEQFF. The CDR3 DNA is TGCGCCAGCAGCTTGGCCGGGAGCGGGGGGGCCCATGAGCAGTTCTTC.

The V gene is TRBV11-1, the J gene TRBJ1-1; the match to TRBD1 covers 8 bases. Trimming at V came to 5 bases and at J to 7 bases, leaving 6 bases not matched to a gene. Per the germline V gene, CDR1 is SGHAT and CDR2 is FQDESV (reference sequence). The CDR3 covers 13 residues. CDR3 sequence: CASSVGQGFEAFF. The CDR3 DNA reads as TGTGCCAGCAGCGTAGGACAGGGCTTTGAAGCTTTCTTT.

The chain is built from TRBV4-3 and TRBJ1-3, with D perhaps matching TRBD1 (5 bases). V was shortened by 2 bases and J by 4 bases, with 12 bases between the two germline ends. The CDR3 loop spans 15 amino acids. The germline CDR1 and CDR2 sequences are LGHNA and YSLEER. In DNA form, the CDR3 reads TGCGCCAGCAGCCAATGGGGCAGTGCGGGAAACACCATATATTTT. This codes for CASSQWGSAGNTIYF.

This chain links TRBV11-2 with TRBJ2-5; D is perhaps TRBD2 (5 bases). The CDR3 has 14 amino acids. Trimming took off 8 bases at V and 5 bases at J, with 18 bases between the two ends. Germline V gene data show CDR1 as SGHAT and CDR2 as FQNNGV. The CDR3 reads CASGSERAIETQYF. CDR3 nucleotide sequence: TGTGCCAGCGGATCCGAGAGGGCGATTGAGACCCAGTACTTC.

The chain couples TRBV6-5 to TRBJ2-1; TRBD1 matches at 7 bases. CDR1 and CDR2 (germline): MNHEY, SVGAGI. The CDR3 length is 15 residues. Unmatched junction bases numbered 4, after V lost 4 bases and J lost 1 base. The CDR3 DNA reads TGTGCCAGCAGTTTTAACAGGGGTTCCTACAATGAGCAGTTCTTC. Protein: CASSFNRGSYNEQFF.

The J gene is TRBJ1-5, the V gene TRBV18, with D perhaps matching TRBD1 (5 bases). The V end was cut by 2 bases, the J end by 5 bases, with 7 bases between. This CDR3 is built from 13 residues. Per germline, CDR1 KGHSH and CDR2 LQKENI. For the CDR3, the DNA is TGTGCCAGCTCACCAGGGGGGGATCAGCCCCAGCATTTT. The encoded protein is CASSPGGDQPQHF.

V usage is TRBV10-3 and J usage is TRBJ1-4; perhaps TRBD1 as D (5 bases). CDR3 length equals 15 residues. Germline assignment: CDR1 ENHRY and CDR2 SYGVKD. V was cut by 6 bases and J by 5 bases, with 16 bases left in between. The CDR3 coding sequence is TGTGCCATCAGCCCCTTGGGGGGAGGAAATGAAAAACTGTTTTTT. This codes for CAISPLGGGNEKLFF.